A single sample is the source of the 3 T cell receptor beta chains below, sequenced in a study of T cells in Graves' hyperthyroidism and ophthalmopathy. RNA transcripts were the template for amplifying TCR beta CDR3 regions. Carried out on the TCR CDR3, a first-round RT-PCR used the HTBI primer set. Via MiXCR, TCRdb re-called the multiplex PCR reads, giving one row per CDR3 protein. Here the sample spans about 700,000 distinct CDR3 sequences, about 14% being singletons. The material sequenced was blood. The source of these receptors is a woman aged 18 to 35 with Graves' hyperthyroidism.

This clonotype was counted only a few times. The rearrangement uses TRBV7-3 and TRBJ2-1; D could derive from TRBD1 or TRBD2 (6 bases each). The CDR3 spans 15 residues. V was shortened by 5 bases and J by 2 bases, with 13 bases between the two germline ends. CDR1 and CDR2 (germline): SGHTA, FQGTGA. CDR3 sequence: CASSLGGPTYNEQFF. As DNA, the CDR3 is TGTGCCAGCAGCCTGGGGGGCCCGACCTACAATGAGCAGTTCTTC.

This clonotype was seen many times. V is TRBV7-8 and J is TRBJ2-5; D is possibly TRBD2 (6 bases). CDR1 SGHVS and CDR2 FQNEAQ come from the germline V gene. Trimming stripped 5 bases from V and 4 bases from J, with 14 bases between. The CDR3 is made up of 14 amino acids. The CDR3 spells CASSPRTIGETQYF. The CDR3 DNA is TGTGCCAGCAGCCCGCGGACTATTGGAGAGACCCAGTACTTC.

Here the CDR3 reads CASSQDSARQPQHF. In nucleotides, the CDR3 is TGCGCCAGCAGCCAAGATTCAGCCCGTCAGCCCCAGCATTTT. The chain recombines TRBV4-3 with TRBJ1-5; unclear D gene. The CDR3 length is 14 residues. V lost 0 bases and J 6 bases, leaving 9 bases between the germline ends. The germline V gene has CDR1 LGHNA and CDR2 YSLEER.